This TCR beta chain emerged from a study of T-cell reconstitution after alpha-beta-depleted transplantation in children. Points from the study as a whole: Newly produced T cells mostly provided counts and TCRbeta diversity after one year, as hyperexpanded clones declined.

A TCRbeta library incorporating unique molecular identifiers was prepared. TCRdb re-derived calls from the PCR reads in MiXCR, one entry per CDR3 protein. Here the sample spans 500,000 to 750,000 distinct CDR3 sequences, roughly 27% being singletons. Regarding this clonotype: Its antigen is unidentified.

Germline V gives CDR1 DFQATT, CDR2 SNEGSKA (reference sequence). The CDR3 is made up of 13 amino acids. V lost 3 bases, J lost 3 bases, and 10 bases lay in between. The sequencing used PBMCs, collected before TCRalphabeta/CD19-depleted stem cell transplant. The chain has TRBV20-1 and TRBJ2-3, with D tentatively TRBD2 (6 bases). The receptor comes from a boy under two years old with Wiskott-Aldrich syndrome, due to receive a stem cell transplant. The CDR3 nucleotides read TGCAGTGCTAGTAAGGAGGGGACAGATACGCAGTATTTT. It yields the protein CSASKEGTDTQYF.